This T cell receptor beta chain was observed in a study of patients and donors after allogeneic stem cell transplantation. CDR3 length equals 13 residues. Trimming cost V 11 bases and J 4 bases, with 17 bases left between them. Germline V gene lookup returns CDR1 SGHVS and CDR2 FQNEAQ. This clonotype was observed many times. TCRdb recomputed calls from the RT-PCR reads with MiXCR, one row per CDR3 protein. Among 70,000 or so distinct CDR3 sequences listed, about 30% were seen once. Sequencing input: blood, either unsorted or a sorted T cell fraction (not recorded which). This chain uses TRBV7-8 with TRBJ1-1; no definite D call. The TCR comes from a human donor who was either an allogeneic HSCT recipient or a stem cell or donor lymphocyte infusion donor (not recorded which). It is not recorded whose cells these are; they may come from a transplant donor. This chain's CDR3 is CAGQDGSGTEAFF. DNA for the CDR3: TGTGCCGGCCAAGATGGGTCGGGCACTGAAGCTTTCTTT.